Each of the 28 T cell receptor beta chains below was sequenced from the same sample in a study of cytomegalovirus exposure and HLA in healthy donors. The PCR had 60 Vbeta and 13 Jbeta primers. Generated by immunoSEQ multiplex PCR, the TCRdb table keeps only in-frame clones and is missing some. The sample has about 160,000 clones; 80% are singletons. The sequenced sample was PBMCs. The receptor source for this set is a man aged 25 to 45 in good health and CMV-seronegative.

The DNA for the CDR3 is TGCGCCAGCAGTTCGCGAGCGGGACAGGGGGATTCACCCCTCCACTTT. This encodes CASSSRAGQGDSPLHF. The chain employs TRBV5-1 and TRBJ1-6; 11 nucleotides match TRBD1. Germline CDR1 is SGHRS and CDR2 is YFSETQ. The CDR3 loop spans 16 amino acids. J lost 8 bases, V lost 5 bases, and 9 bases had no gene match.

This rearrangement joins TRBV25-1 to TRBJ2-5, with D unclear. Germline V gene lookup returns CDR1 MGHDK and CDR2 SYGVNS. CDR3 length: 11 amino acids. V was pared by 5 bases and J by 4 bases, with 5 bases between. The DNA of the CDR3 is TGTGCCAGCAGTTCCATAGAGACCCAGTACTTC. It encodes CASSSIETQYF.

The V and J genes are TRBV6-6 and TRBJ1-6; 7 bases match TRBD1. Trimming cost V 2 bases and J 8 bases; bases outside gene matches: 3. This CDR3 is 14 amino acids long. CDR1 and CDR2 (germline): MNHNY, SVGAGI (reference sequence). The DNA of the CDR3 is TGTGCCAGCAGTTACGGGACAGTTGATTCACCCCTCCACTTT. Amino acid sequence: CASSYGTVDSPLHF.

This clone was detected a few times. This sequence joins TRBV5-1 and TRBJ1-1, with D unclear. V lost 5 bases to trimming and J lost 4 bases, with 15 bases between them. This CDR3 is built from 14 residues. In germline, CDR1 is SGHRS, CDR2 YFSETQ. CDR3: CASREGSMGTEAFF. The CDR3 DNA is TGCGCCAGCAGGGAGGGATCTATGGGCACTGAAGCTTTCTTT.

The J gene is TRBJ2-7, the V gene TRBV9; 7 bases line up with TRBD1. The trim removed 4 bases at V and 1 base at J, leaving 5 bases unmatched. The length of the CDR3 is 14 residues. The germline gives CDR1 SGDLS, CDR2 YYNGEE. The CDR3 here is CASSRDSLSYEQYF. The CDR3 coding sequence is TGTGCCAGCAGCCGGGACAGCTTATCCTACGAGCAGTACTTC.

The chain recombines TRBV6-5 with TRBJ2-5; TRBD1 agrees at 9 bases. This CDR3 has 13 amino acids. The J segment lost 11 bases and the V segment lost 6 bases, leaving 10 bases of the junction unmatched. Germline-derived CDR1 and CDR2 are MNHEY and SVGAGI. The CDR3 DNA follows: TGTGCCAGCAGGTACAGGGGGCAGGGTAAGCAGTACTTC. As protein: CASRYRGQGKQYF.

J is TRBJ2-5 and V is TRBV27; TRBD1 matches at 10 bases. The J call could be wrong; TRBJ2-7 is a better fit for the DNA end. Germline CDR1 is MNHEY and CDR2 is SMNVEV (reference sequence). CDR3 length: 15 residues. The chain's CDR3 is CASSLAGQGLYEQYF. Here the CDR3 DNA reads TGTGCCAGCAGTCTGGCGGGACAGGGGCTTTACGAGCAGTACTTC.

The gene calls are TRBV4-3 and TRBJ2-3, with 8 bases identical to TRBD2. Germline trimming cut 0 bases from V and 2 bases from J; bases unmatched to any gene: 16. The CDR3 totals 20 residues. Germline V gives CDR1 LGHNA, CDR2 YSLEER. The CDR3 nucleotides are TGCGCCAGCAGCCAAGATAGGGTAGGCGGGGGGACATCTTCCACAGATACGCAGTATTTT. Its translation: CASSQDRVGGGTSSTDTQYF.

This clone was recorded once. This chain uses TRBV10-3 with TRBJ2-7, with TRBD1 as a possible D gene (6 bases). V lost 6 bases, J lost 2 bases, and 17 bases lay in between. Germline V gene data show CDR1 as ENHRY and CDR2 as SYGVKD. This CDR3 spans 15 amino acids. The CDR3 spells CAIRGDRTDPYEQYF. The CDR3 coding sequence is TGTGCCATCAGGGGAGACCGGACAGATCCCTACGAGCAGTACTTC.

This clone occurred once. This chain links TRBV11-2 with TRBJ1-1; maybe TRBD1 (5 bases). The CDR3 covers 15 residues. V lost 3 bases and J lost 0, with 11 bases in between. Per germline, CDR1 SGHAT and CDR2 FQNNGV. The chain's CDR3 is CASSFGTFMNTEAFF. CDR3 nucleotides: TGTGCCAGCAGCTTCGGGACTTTCATGAACACTGAAGCTTTCTTT. Variable domain in full (rest from reference TRBV11-2 and TRBJ1-1): EAGVAQSPRYKIIEKRQSVAFWCNPISGHATLYWYQQILGQGPKLLIQFQNNGVVDDSQLPKDRFSAERLKGVDSTLKIQPAKLEDSAVYLCASSFGTFMNTEAFFGQGTRLTVV.

The table lists this clone with a few counts. This CDR3 is CASSERTGYGNTIYF. In DNA form, the CDR3 reads TGTGCCAGCAGTGAACGTACAGGGTATGGAAACACCATATATTTT. This sequence joins TRBV2 and TRBJ1-3; TRBD1 is a possible D gene (6 bases). V lost 2 bases and J 3 bases, leaving 11 bases between the germline ends. The germline V gene encodes CDR1 SNHLY and CDR2 FYNNEI. This CDR3 contains 15 residues.

The chain employs TRBV30 and TRBJ2-7, with a weak D call TRBD2 (7 bases). Germline CDR1 is GTSNPN and CDR2 is SVGIG (reference sequence). The CDR3 loop spans 12 amino acids. V shed 5 bases and J shed 4 bases, with 12 bases lying between them. The CDR3 coding sequence is TGTGCCTGGGGGGGCGGGGGTTACGAGCAGTACTTC. Its translation is CAWGGGGYEQYF. Together with reference TRBV30 and TRBJ2-7, the CDR3 gives the full variable domain: SQTIHQWPATLVQPVGSPLSLECTVEGTSNPNLYWYRQAAGRGLQLLFYSVGIGQISSEVPQNLSASRPQDRQFILSSKKLLLSDSGFYLCAWGGGGYEQYFGPGTRLTVT.

V is TRBV7-9 and J is TRBJ2-2, with D perhaps TRBD1 (6 bases). This CDR3 is built from 16 residues. Germline V CDR1 and CDR2: SEHNR, FQNEAQ (reference sequence). The ends were cut back, 6 bases at V and 2 bases at J, with 16 bases in the middle. The CDR3 reads CASRRTGQLNTGELFF. The CDR3 coding sequence is TGTGCCAGCAGGCGCACAGGGCAACTAAACACCGGGGAGCTGTTTTTT.

The rearrangement links TRBV19 to TRBJ2-1, with D uncertain. The V gene's germline CDR1 is LNHDA and CDR2 SQIVND (reference sequence). The CDR3 has 12 amino acids. V was trimmed by 4 bases and J by 12 bases, leaving 13 bases between them. The chain's CDR3 is CASSTPFYGQFF. The CDR3 DNA follows: TGTGCCAGTAGTACCCCCTTCTACGGGCAGTTCTTC.

The chain links TRBV2 to TRBJ2-7, with TRBD1 matching over 8 bases. Germline-derived CDR1 and CDR2 are SNHLY and FYNNEI. V shed 2 bases, J shed 2 bases, and the junction held 2 bases outside the gene matches. The CDR3 extends over 14 amino acids. The CDR3 sequence is CASSERTGTYEQYF. The CDR3, as DNA: TGTGCCAGCAGTGAACGGACAGGGACCTACGAGCAGTACTTC.

The J gene is TRBJ2-6, the V gene TRBV29-1; the match to TRBD1 covers 7 bases. The CDR3 sequence is 16 residues long. V lost 4 bases and J lost 0; bases outside the gene matches: 6. Looked up from germline, CDR1 is SQVTM and CDR2 is ANQGSEA. The CDR3 region has the DNA TGCAGCGTTGTAACAGGGGCTGGCTCTGGGGCCAACGTCCTGACTTTC. Translation gives CSVVTGAGSGANVLTF.

This clone turned up a few times. V and J are TRBV10-3 and TRBJ2-5; TRBD1 is a possible D gene (5 bases). Trimming left V 0 bases short and J 5 bases short, with 16 bases between. From germline, CDR1 is ENHRY and CDR2 SYGVKD. The CDR3 is 16 amino acids. CDR3 sequence (DNA): TGTGCCATCAGTGAGTCCCGACAGCCTCGGGTGGAGACCCAGTACTTC. This translates into CAISESRQPRVETQYF.

This clone came up a few times. The chain carries TRBV2 and TRBJ2-2, with 8 bases matching TRBD1. V dropped 6 bases and J dropped 6; count of bases not matched to a gene: 3. The CDR3 is made up of 13 amino acids. Per germline, CDR1 SNHLY and CDR2 FYNNEI. The CDR3: CASRLTGAGELFF. CDR3 DNA: TGTGCCAGCAGACTGACAGGGGCCGGGGAGCTGTTTTTT.

The J gene is TRBJ2-1, the V gene TRBV30, with 10 bases that match TRBD1. CDR1 GTSNPN and CDR2 SVGIG come from the germline V gene (reference sequence). With 1 base clipped from V and 7 bases from J, the junction kept 7 bases outside the gene matches. This CDR3 is built from 15 residues. The CDR3 protein is CAWSDPGQGKNEQFF. For the CDR3, the DNA is TGTGCCTGGAGTGATCCGGGACAGGGGAAGAATGAGCAGTTCTTC.

This chain joins TRBV7-2 and TRBJ1-2; D is undetermined. Germline V lookup: CDR1 SGHTA, CDR2 FQGNSA. The CDR3 totals 16 residues. Trimming pared 6 bases from V and 5 bases from J, leaving 22 bases between. CDR3 sequence reads: CASSSGLAFTSYGYTF. The CDR3 DNA reads TGTGCCAGCAGTTCTGGACTTGCCTTTACATCTTATGGCTACACCTTC.

In this sample, this clone turned up a few times. V and J are TRBV5-1 and TRBJ2-1; 13 bases are a match to TRBD2. This CDR3 contains 18 residues. Per the germline V gene, CDR1 is SGHRS and CDR2 is YFSETQ. V lost 2 bases and J lost 0; bases outside the gene matches: 5. In nucleotides, the CDR3 is TGCGCCAGCAGCTTACGGACTAGCGGGGGAAGCTCCTACAATGAGCAGTTCTTC. Its protein is CASSLRTSGGSSYNEQFF.

This chain joins TRBV21-1 and TRBJ2-7; TRBD1 is the table's D call and was not checked against the DNA. TRBV21-1 is classified as a pseudogene. The CDR3 is 20 residues long. CDR3 nucleotide sequence: TGTGCCAGCAGCCCCAAACCACAGGACATATTTAAGGGCCCTATCTACGAGCAGTACTTC. It codes for CASSPKPQDIFKGPIYEQYF.

This rearrangement joins TRBV11-2 to TRBJ2-5; tentatively, D is TRBD1 (6 bases). TRBJ2-7 matches the DNA end more closely, so the J call is doubtful. The CDR3 consists of 15 residues. Germline loops: CDR1 SGHAT, CDR2 FQNNGV. The CDR3 region has the DNA TGTGCCAGCAGCTTAGGTCAGGGGAGCTCCTACGAGCAGTACTTC. Protein: CASSLGQGSSYEQYF.

This clone showed up just once. V gene TRBV5-4 combines with J gene TRBJ2-4; TRBD1 is a possible D gene (6 bases). The CDR3 is 16 amino acids. V lost 4 bases to trimming and J lost 2 bases, with 16 bases between them. Looked up from germline, CDR1 is SGHNT and CDR2 is YYREEE (reference sequence). The CDR3, as DNA: TGTGCCAGCAGCCCGAGCATGGGACAACCCAAAAACATTCAGTACTTC. As protein: CASSPSMGQPKNIQYF.

The chain uses TRBV19 and TRBJ2-2; D may be TRBD1 (5 bases). Trimming cost V 4 bases and J 2 bases, with 11 bases left between them. CDR3 size: 15 residues. Germline CDR1 and CDR2: LNHDA and SQIVND (reference sequence). CDR3: CASSNQGDNTGELFF. The CDR3 nucleotides are TGTGCCAGTAGTAATCAGGGCGATAACACCGGGGAGCTGTTTTTT.

This clone was counted only a few times. The chain employs TRBV7-2 and TRBJ2-3, with TRBD2 matching over 13 bases. Germline-derived CDR1 and CDR2 are SGHTA and FQGNSA. J was trimmed by 5 bases and V by 5 bases; bases with no gene match: 10. The CDR3 has 17 residues. The CDR3 DNA is TGTGCCAGCAGCACCCTTCCGGGACTAGCGGGGATAGATACGCAGTATTTT. It encodes CASSTLPGLAGIDTQYF.

The chain employs TRBV28 and TRBJ1-4, with D hard to call. CDR1 and CDR2 from the germline V gene are MDHEN and SYDVKM. The CDR3 runs to 14 residues. The germline V and J ends were trimmed by 3 bases and 10 bases, with 15 bases remaining between them. The CDR3 reads CASSFGAGSPKLFF. CDR3 in DNA: TGTGCCAGCAGTTTCGGCGCAGGCTCCCCAAAACTGTTTTTT.

The rearrangement links TRBV18 to TRBJ1-1, with 7 positions matching TRBD1. The CDR3 is 19 residues long. Germline trimming cut 4 bases from V and 1 base from J; bases unmatched to any gene: 18. Germline CDR1 and CDR2: KGHSH and LQKENI. CDR3 DNA sequence: TGTGCCAGCTCACGCGACAGGGCAGGGGCAGGGCAGGAGAACACTGAAGCTTTCTTT. It codes for CASSRDRAGAGQENTEAFF.